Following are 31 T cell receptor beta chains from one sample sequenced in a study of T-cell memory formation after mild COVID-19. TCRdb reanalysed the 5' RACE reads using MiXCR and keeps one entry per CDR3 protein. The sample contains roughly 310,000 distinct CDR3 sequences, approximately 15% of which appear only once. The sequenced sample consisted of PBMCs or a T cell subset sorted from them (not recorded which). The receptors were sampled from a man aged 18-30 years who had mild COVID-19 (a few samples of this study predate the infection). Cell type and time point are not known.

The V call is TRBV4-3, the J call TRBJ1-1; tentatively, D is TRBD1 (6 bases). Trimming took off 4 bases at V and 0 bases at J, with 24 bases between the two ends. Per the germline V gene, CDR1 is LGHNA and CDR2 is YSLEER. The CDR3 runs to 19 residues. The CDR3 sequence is CASSRKPGTKGGMNTEAFF. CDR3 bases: TGCGCCAGCAGCCGAAAACCTGGGACAAAGGGGGGTATGAACACTGAAGCTTTCTTT.

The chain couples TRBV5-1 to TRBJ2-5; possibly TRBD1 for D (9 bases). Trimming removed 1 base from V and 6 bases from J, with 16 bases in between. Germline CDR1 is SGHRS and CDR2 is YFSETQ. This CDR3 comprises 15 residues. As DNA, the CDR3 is TGCGCCAGCAGCTTGAGCGGGGGACAGGGCCAGACCCAGTACTTC. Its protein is CASSLSGGQGQTQYF.

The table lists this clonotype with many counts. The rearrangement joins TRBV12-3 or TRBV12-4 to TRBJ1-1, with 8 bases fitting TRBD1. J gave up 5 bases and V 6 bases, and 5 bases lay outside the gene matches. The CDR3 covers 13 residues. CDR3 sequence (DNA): TGTGCCAGCAGGACAGGGGTGGGGACTGAAGCTTTCTTT. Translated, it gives CASRTGVGTEAFF.

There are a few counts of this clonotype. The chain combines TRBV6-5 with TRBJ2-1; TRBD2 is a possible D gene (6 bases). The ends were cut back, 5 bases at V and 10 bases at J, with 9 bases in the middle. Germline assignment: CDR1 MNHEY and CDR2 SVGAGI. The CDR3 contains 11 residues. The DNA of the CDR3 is TGTGCCAGCAGTGGGGGGATGGAGCAGTTCTTC. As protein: CASSGGMEQFF.

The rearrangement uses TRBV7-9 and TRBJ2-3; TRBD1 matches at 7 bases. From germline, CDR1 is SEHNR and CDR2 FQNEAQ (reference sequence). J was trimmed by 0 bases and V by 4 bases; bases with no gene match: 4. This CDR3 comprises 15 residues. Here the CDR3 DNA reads TGTGCCAGCAGCTCCACGACAGGGAGCACAGATACGCAGTATTTT. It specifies CASSSTTGSTDTQYF.

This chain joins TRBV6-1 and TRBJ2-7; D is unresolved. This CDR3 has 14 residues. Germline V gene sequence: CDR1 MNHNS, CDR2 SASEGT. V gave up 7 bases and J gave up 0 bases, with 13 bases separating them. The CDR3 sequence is CASIRQMSSYEQYF. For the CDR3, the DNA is TGTGCCAGCATTCGTCAGATGAGCTCCTACGAGCAGTACTTC.

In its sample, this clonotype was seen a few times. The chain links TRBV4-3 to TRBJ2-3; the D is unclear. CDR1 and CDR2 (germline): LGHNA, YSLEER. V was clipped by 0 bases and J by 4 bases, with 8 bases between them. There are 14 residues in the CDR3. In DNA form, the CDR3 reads TGCGCCAGCAGCCAAGAAGGTTGGGCAGATACGCAGTATTTT. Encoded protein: CASSQEGWADTQYF.

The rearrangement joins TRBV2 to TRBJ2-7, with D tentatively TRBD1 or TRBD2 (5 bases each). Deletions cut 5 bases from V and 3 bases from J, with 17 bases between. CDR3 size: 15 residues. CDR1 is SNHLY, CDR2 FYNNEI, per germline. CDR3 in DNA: TGTGCCAGCAGTACTCCCGGCCGGGGCGGCTACGAGCAGTACTTC. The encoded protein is CASSTPGRGGYEQYF.

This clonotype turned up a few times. The CDR3 spells CASSPDSGGAYEQYV. DNA for the CDR3: TGTGCCAGCAGCCCCGATTCGGGAGGGGCCTACGAGCAGTACGTC. The chain recombines TRBV27 with TRBJ2-7, with TRBD2 matching 8 bases. CDR1 and CDR2 (germline): MNHEY, SMNVEV (reference sequence). Trimming took 6 bases from V and 2 from J; bases not matched to a gene: 9. This CDR3 is built from 15 residues.

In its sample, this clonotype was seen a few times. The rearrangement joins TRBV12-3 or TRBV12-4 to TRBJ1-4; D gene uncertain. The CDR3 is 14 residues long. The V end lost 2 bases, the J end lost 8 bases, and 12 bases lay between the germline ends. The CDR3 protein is CASSLSRKEEKLFF. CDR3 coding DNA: TGTGCCAGCAGTTTATCGAGGAAGGAAGAAAAACTGTTTTTT.

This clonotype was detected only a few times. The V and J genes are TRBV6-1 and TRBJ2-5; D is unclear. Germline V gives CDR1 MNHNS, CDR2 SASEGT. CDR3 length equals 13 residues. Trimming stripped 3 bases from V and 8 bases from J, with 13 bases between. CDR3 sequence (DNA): TGTGCCAGCAGTGACTCTGTCCCCTATACCCAGTACTTC. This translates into CASSDSVPYTQYF.

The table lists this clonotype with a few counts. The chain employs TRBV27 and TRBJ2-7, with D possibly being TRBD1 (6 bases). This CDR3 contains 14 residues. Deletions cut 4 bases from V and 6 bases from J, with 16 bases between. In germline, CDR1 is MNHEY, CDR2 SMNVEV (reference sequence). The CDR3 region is CASSSLQTGPEQYV. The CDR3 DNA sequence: TGTGCCAGCAGTTCTCTACAGACAGGTCCCGAGCAGTACGTC.

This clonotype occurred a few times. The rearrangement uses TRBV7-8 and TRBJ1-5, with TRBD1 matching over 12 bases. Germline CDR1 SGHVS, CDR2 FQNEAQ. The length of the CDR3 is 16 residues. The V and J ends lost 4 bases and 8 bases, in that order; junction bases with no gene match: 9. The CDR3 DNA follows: TGTGCCAGCAGCTACTCCGGGACAGGGGGCGGTGAGCCCCAGCATTTT. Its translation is CASSYSGTGGGEPQHF.

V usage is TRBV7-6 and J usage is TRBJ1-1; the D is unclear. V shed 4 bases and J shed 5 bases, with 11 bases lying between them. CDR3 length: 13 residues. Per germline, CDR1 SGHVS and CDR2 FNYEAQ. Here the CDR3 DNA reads TGTGCCAGCAGCTCCACAGATGAGACTGAAGCTTTCTTT. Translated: CASSSTDETEAFF.

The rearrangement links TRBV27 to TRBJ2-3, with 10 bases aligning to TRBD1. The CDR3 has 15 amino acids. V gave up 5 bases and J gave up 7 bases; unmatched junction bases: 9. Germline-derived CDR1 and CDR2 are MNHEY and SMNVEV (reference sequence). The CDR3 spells CASSPGTGAGNTQYF. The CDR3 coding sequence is TGTGCCAGCAGTCCGGGGACAGGGGCAGGAAATACGCAGTATTTT.

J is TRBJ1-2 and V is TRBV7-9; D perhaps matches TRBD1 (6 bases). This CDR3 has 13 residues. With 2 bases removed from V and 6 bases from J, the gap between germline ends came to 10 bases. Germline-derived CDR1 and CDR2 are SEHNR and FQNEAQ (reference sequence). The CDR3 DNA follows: TGTGCCAGCAGCTTATTGGGGGGCAATGGCTACACCTTC. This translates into CASSLLGGNGYTF. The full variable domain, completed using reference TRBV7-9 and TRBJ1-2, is DTGVSQNPRHKITKRGQNVTFRCDPISEHNRLYWYRQTLGQGPEFLTYFQNEAQLEKSRLLSDRFSAERPKGSFSTLEIQRTEQGDSAMYLCASSLLGGNGYTFGSGTRLTVV.

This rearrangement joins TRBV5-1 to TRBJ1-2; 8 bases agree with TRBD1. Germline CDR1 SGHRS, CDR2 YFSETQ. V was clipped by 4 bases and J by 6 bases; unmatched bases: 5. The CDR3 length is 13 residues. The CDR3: CASSTGQGDGYTF. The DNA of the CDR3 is TGCGCCAGCAGCACCGGACAGGGAGATGGCTACACCTTC.

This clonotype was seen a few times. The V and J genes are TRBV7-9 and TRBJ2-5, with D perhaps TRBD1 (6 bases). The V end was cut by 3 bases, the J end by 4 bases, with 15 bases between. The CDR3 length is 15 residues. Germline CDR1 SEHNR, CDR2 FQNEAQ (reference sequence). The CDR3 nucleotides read TGTGCCAGCAGCTTGGAACGGACAGCGGCAGAGACCCAGTACTTC. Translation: CASSLERTAAETQYF.

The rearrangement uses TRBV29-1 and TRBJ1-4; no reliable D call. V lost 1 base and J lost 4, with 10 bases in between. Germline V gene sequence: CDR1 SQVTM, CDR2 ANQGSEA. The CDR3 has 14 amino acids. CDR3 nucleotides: TGCAGCGTTGAAGTGGCAGGTATTAATGAAAAACTGTTTTTT. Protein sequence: CSVEVAGINEKLFF.

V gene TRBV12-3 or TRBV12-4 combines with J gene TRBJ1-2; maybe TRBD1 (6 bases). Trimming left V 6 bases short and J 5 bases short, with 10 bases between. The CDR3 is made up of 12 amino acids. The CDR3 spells CASREGEYGYTF. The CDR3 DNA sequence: TGTGCCAGCAGAGAGGGGGAATATGGCTACACCTTC.

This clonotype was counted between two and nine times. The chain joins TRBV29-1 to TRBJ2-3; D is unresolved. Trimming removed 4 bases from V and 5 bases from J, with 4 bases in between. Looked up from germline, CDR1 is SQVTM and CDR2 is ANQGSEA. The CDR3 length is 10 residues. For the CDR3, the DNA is TGCAGCGTTGCTCAAGATACGCAGTATTTT. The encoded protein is CSVAQDTQYF.

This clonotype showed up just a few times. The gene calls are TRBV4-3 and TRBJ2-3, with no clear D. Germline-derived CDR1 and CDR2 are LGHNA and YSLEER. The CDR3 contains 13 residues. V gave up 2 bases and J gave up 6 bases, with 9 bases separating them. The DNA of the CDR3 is TGCGCCAGCAGCCAAAGAGAACAGGATACGCAGTATTTT. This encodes CASSQREQDTQYF.

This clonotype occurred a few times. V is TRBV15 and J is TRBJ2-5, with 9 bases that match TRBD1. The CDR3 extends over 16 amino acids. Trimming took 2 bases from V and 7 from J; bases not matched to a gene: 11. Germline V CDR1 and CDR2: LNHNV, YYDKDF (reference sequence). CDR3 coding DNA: TGTGCCACCAGCAGACCCGGGACAGGGACCCCATGGACCCAGTACTTC. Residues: CATSRPGTGTPWTQYF.

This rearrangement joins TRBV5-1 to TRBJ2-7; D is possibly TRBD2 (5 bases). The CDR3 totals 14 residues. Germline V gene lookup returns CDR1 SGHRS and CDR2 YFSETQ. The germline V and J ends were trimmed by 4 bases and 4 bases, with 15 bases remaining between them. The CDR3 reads CASSTGDGIYEQYV. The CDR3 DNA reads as TGCGCCAGCAGCACGGGCGACGGGATTTACGAGCAGTACGTC.

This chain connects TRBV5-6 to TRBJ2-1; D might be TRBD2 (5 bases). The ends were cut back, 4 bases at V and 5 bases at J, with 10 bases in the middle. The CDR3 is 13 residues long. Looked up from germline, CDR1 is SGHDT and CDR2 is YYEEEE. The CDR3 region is CASSHSANNEQFF. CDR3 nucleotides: TGTGCCAGCAGCCATAGCGCAAACAATGAGCAGTTCTTC.

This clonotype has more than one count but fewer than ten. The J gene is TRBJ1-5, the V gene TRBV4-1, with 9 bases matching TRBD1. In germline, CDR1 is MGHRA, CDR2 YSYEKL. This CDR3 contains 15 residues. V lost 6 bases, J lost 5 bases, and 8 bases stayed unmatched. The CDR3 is CASSRGTGNYQPQHF. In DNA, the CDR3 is TGCGCCAGCAGTCGAGGGACAGGGAACTATCAGCCCCAGCATTTT.

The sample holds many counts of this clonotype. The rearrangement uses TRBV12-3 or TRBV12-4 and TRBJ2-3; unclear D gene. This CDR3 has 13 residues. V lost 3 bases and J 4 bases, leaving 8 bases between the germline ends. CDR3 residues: CASSFRVPDTQYF. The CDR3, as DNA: TGTGCCAGCAGTTTTAGGGTTCCAGATACGCAGTATTTT.

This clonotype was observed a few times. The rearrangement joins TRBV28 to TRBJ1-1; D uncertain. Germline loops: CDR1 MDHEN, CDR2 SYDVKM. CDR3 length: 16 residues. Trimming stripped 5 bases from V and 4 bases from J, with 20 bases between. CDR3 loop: CASSGSGNGWGTEAFF. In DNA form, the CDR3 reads TGTGCCAGCAGTGGCTCGGGGAATGGTTGGGGCACTGAAGCTTTCTTT.

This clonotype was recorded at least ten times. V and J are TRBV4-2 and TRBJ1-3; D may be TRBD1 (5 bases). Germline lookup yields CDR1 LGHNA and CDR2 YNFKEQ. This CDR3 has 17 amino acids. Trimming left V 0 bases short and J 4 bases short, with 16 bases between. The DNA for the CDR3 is TGTGCCAGCAGCCAAGACCCGCGCCAGGGTCTAGGAAACACCATATATTTT. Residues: CASSQDPRQGLGNTIYF.

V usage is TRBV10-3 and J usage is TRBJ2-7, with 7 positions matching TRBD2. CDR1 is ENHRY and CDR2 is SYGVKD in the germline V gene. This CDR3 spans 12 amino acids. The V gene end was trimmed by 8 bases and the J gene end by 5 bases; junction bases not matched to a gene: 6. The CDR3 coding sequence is TGTGCCATCGGGGGGGACTTCGACGAGCAGTACGTC. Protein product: CAIGGDFDEQYV.

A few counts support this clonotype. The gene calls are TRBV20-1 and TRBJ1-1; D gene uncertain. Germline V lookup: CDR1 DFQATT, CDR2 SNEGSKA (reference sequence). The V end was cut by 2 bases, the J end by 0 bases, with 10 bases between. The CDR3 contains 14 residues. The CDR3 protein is CSARLGRLNTEAFF. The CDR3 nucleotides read TGCAGTGCTAGATTAGGGAGGTTGAACACTGAAGCTTTCTTT.